This TCR beta chain was profiled in a study of OX40 agonist ivuxolimab in advanced cancers. Study summary: Hepatocellular carcinoma, melanoma, renal cell or head and neck cancer affected the dose-escalation patients.

Sequenced by immunoSEQ multiplex PCR; TCRdb stores in-frame clones only, minus some. This sample has some 43,000 clones, with approximately 86% found just once. CDR3 length: 15 amino acids. The germline CDR1 and CDR2 sequences are SGDLS and YYNGEE. Trimming shortened V by 0 bases and J by 2 bases, and 10 bases separated the two germline ends. General study results and limits: At 0.1 to 3.0 mg/kg and by week 6, CD4+ and CD8+ T cells in the blood had expanded clonally. The specificity for antigen of the expanded peripheral T cells was not determined.

Turning to this clone: Its target is unknown.

Autoimmune disease history or systemic immunosuppression disqualified patients. This receptor was taken from an adult with an advanced solid tumor such as melanoma, head and neck, liver or kidney cancer. The V and J genes are TRBV9 and TRBJ2-3; D remains unclear. The material was CD4+ or CD8+ T cells sorted from blood, obtained in a trial of the OX40 agonist ivuxolimab. CDR3 DNA sequence: TGTGCCAGCAGCGTAGTAGTTCGGCCCACAGATACGCAGTATTTT. It encodes CASSVVVRPTDTQYF.